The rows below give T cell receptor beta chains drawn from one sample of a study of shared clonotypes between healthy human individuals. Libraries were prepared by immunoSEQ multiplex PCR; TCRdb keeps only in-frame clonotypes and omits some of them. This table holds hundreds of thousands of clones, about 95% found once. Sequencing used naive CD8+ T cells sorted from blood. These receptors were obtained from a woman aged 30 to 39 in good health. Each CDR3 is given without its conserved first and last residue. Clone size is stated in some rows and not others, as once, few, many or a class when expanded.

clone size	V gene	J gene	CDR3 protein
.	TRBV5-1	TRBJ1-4	ASSAGQGGEKLF
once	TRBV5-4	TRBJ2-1	ASSWGLAGPSGNEQF
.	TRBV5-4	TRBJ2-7	ASSLGTSGTEQY
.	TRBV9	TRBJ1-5	ASSVGARDQPQH
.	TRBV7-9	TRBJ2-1	ASSLGGGLNEQF
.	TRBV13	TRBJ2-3	ASSTGQITFTDTQY
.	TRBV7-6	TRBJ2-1	ASSFSRLASNNEQF
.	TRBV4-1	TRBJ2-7	ASSQDRGNGEQY
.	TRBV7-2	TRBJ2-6	ASSWTAFLTSGANVLT
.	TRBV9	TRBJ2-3	ASSVEADTDTQY
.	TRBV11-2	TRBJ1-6	ASSNHREDNSPLH
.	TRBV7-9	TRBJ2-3	ASSSTPWESTDTQY
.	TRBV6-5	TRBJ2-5	ASSYFGDQETQY
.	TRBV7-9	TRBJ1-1	ASSFLDRVNEAF
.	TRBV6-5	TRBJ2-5	ASRTDSQETQY
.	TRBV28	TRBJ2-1	ASSTLKRESENEQF
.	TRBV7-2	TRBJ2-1	ASSTPGAERSSYNEQF
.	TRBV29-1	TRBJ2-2	SARAGPGELF
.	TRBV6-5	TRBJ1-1	ASSYSGGPEAF
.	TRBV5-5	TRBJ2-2	ASSYRDRVPGELF
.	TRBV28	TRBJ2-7	ASNPGAGPYEQY
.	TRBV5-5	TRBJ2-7	ASSLSGSLSYEQY
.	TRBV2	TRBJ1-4	ASSELDSNEKLF
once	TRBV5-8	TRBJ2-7	ASSLEPGTSFPYEQY
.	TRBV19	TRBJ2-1	ASTIDPPSGENNEQF
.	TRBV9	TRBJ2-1	ASSVAGGLYNEQF
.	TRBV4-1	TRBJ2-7	ASSFKSGEQY
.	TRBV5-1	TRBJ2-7	ASSLGGISYEQY
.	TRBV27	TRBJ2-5	ASSLGGSGETQY
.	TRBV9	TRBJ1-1	ASSGNAGRVEAF